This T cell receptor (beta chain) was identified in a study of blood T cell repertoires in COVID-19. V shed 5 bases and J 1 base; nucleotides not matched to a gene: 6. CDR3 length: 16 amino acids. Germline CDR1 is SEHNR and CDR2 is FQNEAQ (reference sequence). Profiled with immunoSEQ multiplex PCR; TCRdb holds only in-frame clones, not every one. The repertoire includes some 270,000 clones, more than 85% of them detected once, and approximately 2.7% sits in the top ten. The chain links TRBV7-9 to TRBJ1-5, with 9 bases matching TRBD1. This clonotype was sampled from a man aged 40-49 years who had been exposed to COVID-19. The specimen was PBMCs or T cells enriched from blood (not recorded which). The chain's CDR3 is CASSLGTGQSNQPQHF. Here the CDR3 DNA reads TGTGCCAGCAGCCTAGGGACAGGGCAAAGCAATCAGCCCCAGCATTTT.